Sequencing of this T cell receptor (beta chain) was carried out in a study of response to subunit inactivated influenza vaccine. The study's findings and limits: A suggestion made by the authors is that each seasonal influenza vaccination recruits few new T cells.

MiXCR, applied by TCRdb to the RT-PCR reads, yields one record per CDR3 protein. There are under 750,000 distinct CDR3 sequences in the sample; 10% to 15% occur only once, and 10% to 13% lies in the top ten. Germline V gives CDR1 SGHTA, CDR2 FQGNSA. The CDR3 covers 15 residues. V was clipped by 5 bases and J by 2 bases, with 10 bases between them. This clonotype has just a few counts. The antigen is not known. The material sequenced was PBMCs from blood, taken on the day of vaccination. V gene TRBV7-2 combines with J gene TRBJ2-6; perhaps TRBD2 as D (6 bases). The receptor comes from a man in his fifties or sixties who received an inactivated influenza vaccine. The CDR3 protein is CASSLSSAGANVLTF. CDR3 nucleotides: TGTGCCAGCAGCCTCTCTAGCGCTGGGGCCAACGTCCTGACTTTC.